This TCR beta chain was documented in a study of blood T cell repertoires in COVID-19. Study-wide background: The samples span acute and convalescent COVID-19 from the United States, Italy and Spain. T cells, B-cell-depleted T cells, or PBMCs supplied cDNA or gDNA.

The CDR3 is 16 residues long. Losses at the gene ends were 2 bases for V and 9 bases for J; bases not matched to a gene: 8. Germline values: CDR1 ENHRY, CDR2 SYGVKD. In this sample, this clone turned up once. In the original analysis: Estimates of nucleated cell counts were drawn from the amplification of reference gene primers. Generated by immunoSEQ multiplex PCR, the TCRdb table keeps only in-frame clones and is missing some. The V and J calls and clone size are taken from that table; D and trimming were inferred from the DNA. In the table there are about 150,000 clones, over 80% of which are singletons.

This rearrangement joins TRBV10-3 to TRBJ2-1, with 12 bases lining up with TRBD2. The clonotype was recovered from an older man with acute or convalescent COVID-19. Sequenced material: peripheral blood. The CDR3 DNA sequence: TGTGCCATCAGTGAGGGGACCGGACTAGCGGGGATTGAGCAGTTCTTC. Its protein product is CAISEGTGLAGIEQFF.